This TCR beta chain was captured by sequencing in a study of blood T cell repertoires in COVID-19. Whole-study context: Acute-phase and convalescent COVID-19 samples originated in the United States, Italy and Spain. PBMCs, B-cell-depleted T cells, or T cells provided the cDNA or gDNA that made up the material.

Per the authors' pipeline: Estimates of nucleated cell counts were drawn from the amplification of reference gene primers. Using immunoSEQ multiplex PCR, the repertoire was profiled, and TCRdb retains in-frame clones only, with some absent. The V and J calls and clone size are taken from that table; D and trimming were inferred from the DNA. In the table there are 150,000 to 200,000 clones, about 87% of which are singletons. The junction had 5 bases not matched to a gene; V was cut back by 7 bases and J by 2 bases. This CDR3 comprises 13 residues. The germline CDR1 and CDR2 sequences are SGHKS and YYEKEE (reference sequence).

J is TRBJ2-5 and V is TRBV5-5, with 7 bases aligning to TRBD1. This receptor was identified in a man aged 55 to 70 with acute or convalescent COVID-19. The sample consisted of peripheral blood. The CDR3 DNA reads as TGTGCCAGCCTCGGGACAGCACAAGAGACCCAGTACTTC. This translates into CASLGTAQETQYF. Combining the CDR3 with reference TRBV5-5 and TRBJ2-5 gives the whole variable domain DAGVTQSPTHLIKTRGQQVTLRCSPISGHKSVSWYQQVLGQGPQFIFQYYEKEERGRGNFPDRFSARQFPNYSSELNVNALLLGDSALYLCASLGTAQETQYFGPGTRLLVL.